Listed below are T cell receptor beta chains from one sample, sequenced in a study of technical replicates of blood from a handful of donors. TCRdb keeps only in-frame clones here, not all; method: immunoSEQ multiplex PCR. There are about 74,000 clones in the sample; approximately 95% occur only once, and more than 0.2% lies in the top ten. The sample was T cells isolated from PBMCs. The receptors stem from a human donor in good health. Each CDR3 is given with its conserved first and last residue. D genes are given only for firm matches. Some rows mark clone size as missing; the rest say once, few, many or name a class of expanded clone.

- | TRBJ1-5 | 18 | few | TRBV10-1 | CASSEPGGSGEMGQPQHF | TGCGCCAGCAGTGAACCTGGGGGGTCGGGGGAAATGGGTCAGCCCCAGCATTTT
- | TRBJ2-2 | 18 | - | TRBV2 | CASTSNPDKQRSSGELFF | TGTGCCAGCACCTCGAACCCCGACAAACAGAGATCTTCCGGGGAGCTGTTTTTT
- | TRBJ2-3 | 16 | - | TRBV5-5 | CASSPGAGVSTDTQYF | TGTGCCAGCAGCCCTGGGGCAGGGGTGAGCACAGATACGCAGTATTTT
TRBD1 | TRBJ2-3 | 14 | once | TRBV29-1 | CSVTGTGTTDTQYF | TGCAGCGTTACCGGGACAGGGACCACAGATACGCAGTATTTT
- | TRBJ2-5 | 22 | - | TRBV19 | CASSITRDGDGQSPLVQETQYF | TGTGCCAGTAGTATTACCCGGGACGGAGATGGACAGTCCCCCCTAGTTCAAGAGACCCAGTACTTC
- | TRBJ1-2 | 16 | - | TRBV6-5 | CASSYSNTGWDYGYTF | TGTGCCAGCAGTTACTCGAACACAGGGTGGGACTATGGCTACACCTTC
TRBD2 | TRBJ2-1 | 12 | - | TRBV6-5 | CASSSGLAVQFF | TGTGCCAGCAGCTCCGGACTAGCGGTGCAGTTCTTC
TRBD1 | TRBJ1-1 | 12 | - | TRBV19 | CACWRGPTEAFF | TGTGCCTGCTGGAGGGGGCCCACTGAAGCTTTCTTT
- | TRBJ1-1 | 17 | once | TRBV30 | CAWSVLGDINMNTEAFF | TGTGCCTGGAGTGTATTGGGGGACATAAACATGAACACTGAAGCTTTCTTT
TRBD2 | TRBJ2-7 | 16 | - | TRBV9 | CASSVASGTSGYEQYF | TGTGCCAGCAGCGTAGCATCCGGGACTAGCGGCTACGAGCAGTACTTC